Listed below are T cell receptor beta chains from one sample, sequenced in a study of shared clonotypes between healthy human individuals. Profiling relied on immunoSEQ multiplex PCR, and the TCRdb table lists in-frame clones only, not all of them. This table has some 1,600,000 clones, about 98% appearing once. The sequenced sample was naive CD4+ T cells sorted from blood. The receptors here all came from a man aged 25 to 40 in good health. Each CDR3 is given with its conserved first and last residue. D genes are given only for firm matches. Rows give clone size only sometimes, using once, few, many, or a class for an expanded clone.

TRBJ2-7 TRBD2 TRBV28 - CASSPGLAGVGGEQYF TGTGCCAGCAGTCCGGGACTAGCGGGAGTAGGGGGCGAGCAGTACTTC
TRBJ2-2 - TRBV27 - CASPGHNTGELFF TGTGCCAGCCCGGGACACAACACCGGGGAGCTGTTTTTT
TRBJ2-7 - TRBV15 - CATSRGGYEQYF TGTGCCACCAGCAGAGGAGGCTACGAGCAGTACTTC
TRBJ2-7 - TRBV7-9 few CASSFNGLYEQYF TGTGCCAGCAGCTTTAACGGACTCTACGAGCAGTACTTC
TRBJ2-7 - TRBV7-5 - CVRSLKGPPYEQYF TGTGTCAGAAGCTTAAAGGGGCCCCCCTACGAGCAGTACTTC
TRBJ1-2 - TRBV7-9 - CASSSQASYGYTF TGTGCCAGCAGCTCACAGGCCTCCTATGGCTACACCTTC
TRBJ2-7 - TRBV5-4 - CASSLDNYEQYF TGTGCCAGCAGCTTGGATAACTACGAGCAGTACTTC
TRBJ2-3 TRBD2 TRBV5-1 - CASSLAGLTDTQYF TGCGCCAGCAGCCTAGCGGGACTCACAGATACGCAGTATTTT
TRBJ2-5 - TRBV18 - CASSPPSGNQETQYF TGTGCCAGCTCACCACCGTCGGGGAACCAAGAGACCCAGTACTTC
TRBJ1-1 - TRBV5-1 - CASSPLTNTEAFF TGCGCCAGCAGCCCCCTGACGAACACTGAAGCTTTCTTT
TRBJ1-4 - TRBV5-1 - CASSLNHRTNEKLFF TGCGCCAGCAGCTTGAATCACAGAACTAATGAAAAACTGTTTTTT
TRBJ1-2 TRBD1 TRBV28 - CASSNPGQGGYGYTF TGTGCCAGCAGTAATCCGGGACAGGGAGGCTATGGCTACACCTTC
TRBJ2-1 - TRBV19 - CASSTSPWSSYNEQFF TGTGCCAGTAGTACCAGTCCGTGGAGCTCCTACAATGAGCAGTTCTTC
TRBJ2-1 - TRBV5-1 - CASSLVRYNEQFF TGCGCCAGCAGCTTAGTCCGCTACAATGAGCAGTTCTTC
TRBJ2-1 TRBD2 TRBV5-8 - CASAGLADYNEQFF TGTGCCAGCGCCGGACTAGCGGACTACAATGAGCAGTTCTTC
TRBJ2-3 - TRBV6-1 - CASSEGNHGTDTQYF TGTGCCAGCAGTGAAGGAAACCACGGCACAGATACGCAGTATTTT
TRBJ1-5 - TRBV18 - CASSPDGSKNQPQHF TGTGCCAGCTCACCGGACGGGTCAAAAAATCAGCCCCAGCATTTT
TRBJ2-7 - TRBV5-1 - CASSPEGFNYEQYF TGCGCCAGCAGCCCAGAAGGGTTTAACTACGAGCAGTACTTC
TRBJ2-5 TRBD1 TRBV29-1 - CSVRDRGRVETQYF TGCAGCGTCCGGGACAGGGGGCGCGTAGAGACCCAGTACTTC
TRBJ2-5 - TRBV6-5 - CASSYIAGGAQYF TGTGCCAGCAGTTACATCGCAGGGGGGGCCCAGTACTTC
TRBJ2-5 TRBD2 TRBV15 - CATSRGTSGQETQYF TGTGCCACCAGCAGGGGGACTAGCGGGCAAGAGACCCAGTACTTC
TRBJ2-7 TRBD2 TRBV28 - CASTGASGRTRPYEQYF TGTGCCAGCACAGGGGCTAGCGGGAGGACGAGGCCCTACGAGCAGTACTTC
TRBJ1-1 - TRBV28 - CASRLKRVNTEAFF TGTGCCAGCAGATTGAAGAGAGTGAACACTGAAGCTTTCTTT
TRBJ2-1 - TRBV19 - CASSTNYNEQFF TGTGCCAGTTCTACAAACTACAATGAGCAGTTCTTC
TRBJ2-2 TRBD1 TRBV25-1 - CASSELRQGAWELFF TGTGCCAGCAGTGAATTGAGGCAGGGGGCCTGGGAGCTGTTTTTT
TRBJ2-6 TRBD1 TRBV28 - CASRPRGTNVLTF TGTGCCAGCAGACCCAGGGGGACCAACGTCCTGACTTTC
TRBJ2-7 TRBD1 TRBV5-1 - CASSLKLGQGPYEQYF TGCGCCAGCAGTTTGAAGCTGGGACAGGGCCCATACGAGCAGTACTTC
TRBJ2-7 - TRBV5-1 - CASSPLDNYEQYF TGCGCCAGCAGCCCCCTGGACAACTACGAGCAGTACTTC
TRBJ1-2 - TRBV11-2 - CASSPGRLYGYTF TGTGCCAGCAGCCCAGGACGGCTCTATGGCTACACCTTC
TRBJ1-3 - TRBV11-2 - CASSLVKGSGNTIYF TGTGCCAGCAGCTTAGTTAAAGGCTCTGGAAACACCATATATTTT
TRBJ2-3 - TRBV10-1 - CASSKAPSTDTQYF TGCGCCAGCAGTAAGGCCCCTAGCACAGATACGCAGTATTTT
TRBJ2-7 TRBD1 TRBV19 - CTRSGQGSYEQYF TGTACGAGATCCGGACAGGGATCCTACGAGCAGTACTTC
TRBJ1-4 - TRBV27 - CASSFRRAEKNEKLFF TGTGCCAGCAGTTTTAGAAGGGCAGAAAAGAATGAAAAACTGTTTTTT
TRBJ2-7 - TRBV28 - CASTKGTRKSYEQYF TGTGCCAGCACTAAGGGGACACGCAAGTCCTACGAGCAGTACTTC
TRBJ1-2 TRBD1 TRBV10-1 - CASSPTGVRGYTF TGCGCCAGCAGCCCGACAGGGGTCCGTGGCTACACCTTC
TRBJ2-1 TRBD2 TRBV5-1 - CASSSSGKHYNEQFF TGCGCCAGCAGTTCCAGCGGGAAACACTACAATGAGCAGTTCTTC
TRBJ2-7 TRBD2 TRBV10-2 - CASSLAGAYEQYF TGCGCCAGCAGTCTCGCGGGAGCATACGAGCAGTACTTC
TRBJ2-5 - TRBV5-1 - CASTLEVGLETQYF TGCGCCAGCACCCTGGAGGTGGGCCTAGAGACCCAGTACTTC
TRBJ2-1 TRBD2 TRBV30 once CACVLAGIYNEQFF TGTGCCTGTGTTCTAGCGGGAATATACAATGAGCAGTTCTTC
TRBJ2-1 - TRBV10-1 - CASRASASYNEQFF TGCGCCAGCAGGGCTAGCGCCTCCTACAATGAGCAGTTCTTC
TRBJ2-1 - TRBV29-1 - CSVSGYKDNEQFF TGCAGCGTCTCGGGATATAAGGACAATGAGCAGTTCTTC
TRBJ1-3 TRBD1 TRBV9 - CASSATGTGNTIYF TGTGCCAGCAGCGCGACAGGGACTGGAAACACCATATATTTT
TRBJ2-7 - TRBV4-2 few CASSQRRRDTYSYEQYF TGTGCCAGCAGCCAGCGTAGAAGGGACACTTACTCCTACGAGCAGTACTTC
TRBJ2-2 - TRBV7-2 - CASSLAFTGELFF TGTGCCAGCAGCTTAGCCTTCACCGGGGAGCTGTTTTTT
TRBJ2-1 - TRBV5-1 - CATTLGTNNNNEQFF TGCGCCACCACCCTCGGGACAAACAACAACAATGAGCAGTTCTTC
TRBJ2-5 - TRBV9 - CASSVEGRETQYF TGTGCCAGCAGCGTAGAAGGGCGGGAGACCCAGTACTTC